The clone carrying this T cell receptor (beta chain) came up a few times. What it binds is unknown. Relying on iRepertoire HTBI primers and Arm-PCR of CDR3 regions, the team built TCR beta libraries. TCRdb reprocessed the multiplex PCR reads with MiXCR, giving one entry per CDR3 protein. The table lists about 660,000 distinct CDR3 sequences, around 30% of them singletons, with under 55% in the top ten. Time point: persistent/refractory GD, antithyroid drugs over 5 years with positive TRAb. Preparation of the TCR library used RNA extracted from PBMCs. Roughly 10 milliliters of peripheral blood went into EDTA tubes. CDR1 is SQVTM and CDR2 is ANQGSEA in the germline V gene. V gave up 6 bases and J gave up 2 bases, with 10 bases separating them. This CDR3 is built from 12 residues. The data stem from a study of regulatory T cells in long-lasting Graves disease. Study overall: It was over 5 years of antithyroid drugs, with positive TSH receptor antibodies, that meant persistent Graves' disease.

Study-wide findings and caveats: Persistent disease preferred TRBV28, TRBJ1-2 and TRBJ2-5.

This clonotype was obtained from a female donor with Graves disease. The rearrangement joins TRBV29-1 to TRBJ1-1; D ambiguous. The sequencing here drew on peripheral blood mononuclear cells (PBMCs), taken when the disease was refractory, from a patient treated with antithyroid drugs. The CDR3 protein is CSVSTDNTEAFF. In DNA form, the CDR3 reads TGCAGCGTCAGTACAGATAACACTGAAGCTTTCTTT.